This TCR beta chain was retrieved from a study of human CD8 memory T cell subsets. UMI-labeled 5' RACE yielded the TCR beta libraries. TCRdb reprocessed the 5' RACE reads, with one entry per CDR3 protein and no DNA. The sample's table shows about 6,000 distinct CDR3 sequences. Germline CDR1 reads SGHRS; CDR2 reads YFSETQ. CDR3 length: 14 amino acids. J is TRBJ1-4 and V is TRBV5-1. The receptor comes from a human donor in good health. The sample taken for sequencing was CD8+ effector memory T cells (TEM) sorted from PBMCs. Subset noted: effector memory CD8 T cells, CCR7- CD45RO+ CD95+. The CDR3 reads CASSLGRVNEKLFF.